The following is a TCR beta chain sequence with its context. This clonotype was picked up many times. Its antigen is unknown. No much larger clonotype is one base removed from it; base qualities were not supplied. Explained via the paper, the time point label denotes: longitudinal time-point 3. For unsorted PBMC libraries, 2 million PBMCs were used after storage in RNAlater at -80 degrees C until RNA extraction. Peripheral blood underwent Ficoll-Hypaque density gradient centrifugation to isolate PBMCs, which were then cryopreserved in liquid nitrogen. cDNA was synthesized by template-switch 5'RACE using a primer carrying a 10-nucleotide random unique molecular identifier by which each TCR transcript was tagged. Over 190 million TCR-beta sequences, covering 15-18 subjects, were produced in each sequencing run. The RNeasy kit was used to extract total RNA. The KAPA Real-time Library Amplification kit was used to amplify TCR-beta VDJ regions with primers targeting the TCR constant region and the 5'RACE anchor. A first PCR added sample indexes and Illumina adaptors, and a second PCR then raised library yield. After Ampure bead purification, the roughly 650 bp TCR product was size-selected on a 2% E-gel SizeSelection system. Before pooling, libraries had their quality checked on a Bioanalyzer, their concentration measured with Qubit, and their quantity determined with the Kapa Library Quantification kit. Libraries were sequenced paired-end 2 x 150 bp on an Illumina HiSeq 2500. To increase sequence diversity, roughly 24-31% phiX was spiked into each library pool. As for the authors' bioinformatics: The quality-filtered reads were processed with the UMI-based MiGEC pipeline, whose error correction step removed more than 75% of the raw TCR sequences. IMGT germline references were used for aligning VDJ genes, and each clonotype was defined as a unique CDR3 amino acid sequence together with its V-J genes. Clonal expansion, Shannon diversity, and CDR3 relatedness (CalcPairwiseDistances, ClusterSamples) were evaluated with VDJtools, and phylogenetic trees were built with CLCbio workbench. Using coefficient-of-variation modelling across technical triplicates, the study counted a clone as expanded if it had at least 8 unique UMIs. TCRdb redid the processing of the public reads, applying fastp at Q25 and MiXCR, and retained in-frame beta chains. Identical CDR3 proteins give one entry, which carries the most common genes and DNA. Here the V and J calls rest on TCRdb's processing, not on the authors' analysis. Present in this sample are over 90,000 distinct CDR3 sequences, more than 10% of which were seen just once. 3.1% of the sample is held by the ten biggest clonotypes.

These data belong to a study of neurological immune-mediated disorders (dated by TCRdb to about 2019). Context from the whole study: Peripheral blood TCR-beta repertoires from HTLV-I-associated myelopathy (HAM/TSP) patients, multiple sclerosis patients and healthy controls were compared by UMI-based sequencing. Alongside PBMC samples, the set of 106 TCR-beta libraries contained longitudinal samples, technical triplicates, and paired CD4+ and CD8+ T-cell subsets that had been sorted. Longitudinal HAM/TSP donors and healthy donors each had 3 time-points at intervals of about 3-45 months. Of the 68 subjects in the cohort, about 14 were HAM/TSP patients, about 34 were multiple sclerosis patients, and some 20 were healthy controls. Beyond this particular receptor, the publication reports: Across subjects, expanded clones never shared an identical CDR3 amino acid sequence, which suggests that the TCR-beta repertoires in every group were private. TCR clonal expansion was highest in HAM/TSP patients and lowest in MS patients, with MS patients falling below even healthy controls.

From the germline V gene, CDR1 is SGHRS and CDR2 is YFSETQ. Trimmed from V: 4 bases; trimmed from J: 5 bases; junction bases lacking a gene match: 8. CDR3 length: 16 amino acids, cysteine to phenylalanine. The sequence is cut down to CDR3 DNA, 48 bases in frame from base 1. The sequence was obtained from a female donor with HTLV-1-associated myelopathy (HAM/TSP). The specimen sequenced was PBMCs. The chain joins TRBV5-1 to TRBJ2-2, and 10 bases in between align with TRBD2. The DNA sequence reads TGCGCCAGCAGCAGGACTAGCGGAGGATTTACCGGGGAGCTGTTTTTT. It specifies CASSRTSGGFTGELFF. Here the CDR3 is joined to the reference TRBV5-1 and TRBJ2-2 genes, and the full variable domain is: KAGVTQTPRYLIKTRGQQVTLSCSPISGHRSVSWYQQTPGQGLQFLFEYFSETQRNKGNFPGRFSGRQFSNSRSEMNVSTLELGDSALYLCASSRTSGGFTGELFFGEGSRLTVL.